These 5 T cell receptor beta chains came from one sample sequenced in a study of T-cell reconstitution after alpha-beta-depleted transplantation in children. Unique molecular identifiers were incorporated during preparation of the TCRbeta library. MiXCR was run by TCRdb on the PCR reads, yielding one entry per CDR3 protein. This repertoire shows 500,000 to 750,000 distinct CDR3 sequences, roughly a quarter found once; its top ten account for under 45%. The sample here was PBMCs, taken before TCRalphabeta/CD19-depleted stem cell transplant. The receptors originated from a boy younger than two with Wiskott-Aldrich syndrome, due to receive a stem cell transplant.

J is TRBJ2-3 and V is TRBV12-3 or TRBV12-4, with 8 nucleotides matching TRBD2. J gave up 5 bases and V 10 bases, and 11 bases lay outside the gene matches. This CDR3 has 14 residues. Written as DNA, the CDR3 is TGTGCCATCGAGAGACTAGCGAAGGGAGATACGCAGTATTTT. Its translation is CAIERLAKGDTQYF.

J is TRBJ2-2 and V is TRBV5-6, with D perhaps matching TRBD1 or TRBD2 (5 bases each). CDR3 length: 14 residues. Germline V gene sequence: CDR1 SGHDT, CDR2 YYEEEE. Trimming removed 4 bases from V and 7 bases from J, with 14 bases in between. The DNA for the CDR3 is TGTGCCAGCAGCGCAGACCCTGGGGGCGGGGAGCTGTTTTTT. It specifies CASSADPGGGELFF.

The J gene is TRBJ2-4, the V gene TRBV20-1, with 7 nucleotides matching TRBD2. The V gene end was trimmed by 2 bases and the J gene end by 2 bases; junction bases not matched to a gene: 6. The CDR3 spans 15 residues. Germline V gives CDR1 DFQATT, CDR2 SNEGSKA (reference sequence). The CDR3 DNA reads TGCAGTGCTAGACCGCGGGGGACCCCCAAAAACATTCAGTACTTC. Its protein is CSARPRGTPKNIQYF.

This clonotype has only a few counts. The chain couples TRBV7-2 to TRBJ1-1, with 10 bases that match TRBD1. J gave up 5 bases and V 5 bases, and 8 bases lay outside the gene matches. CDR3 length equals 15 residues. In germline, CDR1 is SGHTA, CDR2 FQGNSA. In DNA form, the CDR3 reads TGTGCCAGCAGCCACCCCGGACAGGGGGGGACTGAAGCTTTCTTT. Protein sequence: CASSHPGQGGTEAFF. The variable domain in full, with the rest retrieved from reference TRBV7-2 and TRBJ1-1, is GAGVSQSPSNKVTEKGKDVELRCDPISGHTALYWYRQSLGQGLEFLIYFQGNSAPDKSGLPSDRFSAERTGGSVSTLTIQRTQQEDSAVYLCASSHPGQGGTEAFFGQGTRLTVV.

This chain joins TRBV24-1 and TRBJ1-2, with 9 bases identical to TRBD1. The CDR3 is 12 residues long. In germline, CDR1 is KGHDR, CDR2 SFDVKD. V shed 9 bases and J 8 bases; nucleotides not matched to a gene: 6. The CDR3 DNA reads TGTGCCACCCAAGACAGGGGGACGGGCTACACCTTC. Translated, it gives CATQDRGTGYTF.